Listed here is a single T cell receptor (beta chain). The CDR3 extends over 13 amino acids. From germline, CDR1 is DFQATT and CDR2 SNEGSKA (reference sequence). These data come from a study of T cells in Graves' hyperthyroidism and ophthalmopathy. It was considered stable Graves' hyperthyroidism when ophthalmopathy did not progress within 18 months. Authors of the study amplified TCR beta CDR3 regions from RNA transcripts. During a first-round RT-PCR of the TCR CDR3, the HTBI primer set was used. TCRdb itself ran the multiplex PCR reads through MiXCR, one entry per CDR3 protein. This sample has 300,000 to 400,000 distinct CDR3 sequences, with around a sixth found just once.

V gene TRBV20-1 combines with J gene TRBJ1-3, with D uncertain. This TCR came from a woman aged 45 to 65 with Graves' hyperthyroidism. The specimen was blood. DNA of the CDR3: TGCGGAAGGCGCGCTGGCTCTGGAAACACCATATATTTT. It is translated as CGRRAGSGNTIYF.